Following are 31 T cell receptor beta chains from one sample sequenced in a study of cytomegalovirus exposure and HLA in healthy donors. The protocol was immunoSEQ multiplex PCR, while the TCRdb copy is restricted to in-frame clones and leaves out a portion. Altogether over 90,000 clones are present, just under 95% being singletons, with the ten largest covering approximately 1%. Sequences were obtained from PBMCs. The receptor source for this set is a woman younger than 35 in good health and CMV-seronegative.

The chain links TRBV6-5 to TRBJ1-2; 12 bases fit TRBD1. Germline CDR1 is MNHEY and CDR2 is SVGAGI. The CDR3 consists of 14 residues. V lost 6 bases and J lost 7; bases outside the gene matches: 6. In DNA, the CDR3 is TGTGCCAGCAGAGTGGGACAGGGGGCGGGTGGCTACACCTTC. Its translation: CASRVGQGAGGYTF.

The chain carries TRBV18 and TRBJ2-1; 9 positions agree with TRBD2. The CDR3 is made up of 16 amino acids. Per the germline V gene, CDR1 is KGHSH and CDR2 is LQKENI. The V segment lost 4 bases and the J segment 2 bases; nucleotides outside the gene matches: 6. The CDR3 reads CASSHQTSGTYNEQFF. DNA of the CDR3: TGTGCCAGCTCACACCAGACTAGCGGAACCTACAATGAGCAGTTCTTC.

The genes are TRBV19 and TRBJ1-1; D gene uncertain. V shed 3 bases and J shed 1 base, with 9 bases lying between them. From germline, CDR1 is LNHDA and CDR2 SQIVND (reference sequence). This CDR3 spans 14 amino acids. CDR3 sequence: CASSMNGGNTEAFF. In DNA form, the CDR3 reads TGTGCCAGTAGTATGAATGGAGGGAACACTGAAGCTTTCTTT.

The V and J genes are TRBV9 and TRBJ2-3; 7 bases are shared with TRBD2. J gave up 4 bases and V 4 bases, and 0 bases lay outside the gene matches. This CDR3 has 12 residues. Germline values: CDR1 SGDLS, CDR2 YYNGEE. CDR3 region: CASSTSADTQYF. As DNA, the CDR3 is TGTGCCAGCAGCACTAGCGCAGATACGCAGTATTTT.

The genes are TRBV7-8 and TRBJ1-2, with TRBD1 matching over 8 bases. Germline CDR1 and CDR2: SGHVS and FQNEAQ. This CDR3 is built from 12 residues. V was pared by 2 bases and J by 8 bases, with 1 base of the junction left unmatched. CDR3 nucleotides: TGTGCCAGCAGCTTAAGACAGGGGGGCTACACCTTC. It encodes CASSLRQGGYTF.

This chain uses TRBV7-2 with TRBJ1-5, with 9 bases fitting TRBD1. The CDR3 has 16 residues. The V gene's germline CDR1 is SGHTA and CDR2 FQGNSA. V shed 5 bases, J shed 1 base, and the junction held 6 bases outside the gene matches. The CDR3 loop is CASSRTGTGSNQPQHF. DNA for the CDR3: TGTGCCAGCAGCAGAACCGGGACAGGGAGCAATCAGCCCCAGCATTTT.

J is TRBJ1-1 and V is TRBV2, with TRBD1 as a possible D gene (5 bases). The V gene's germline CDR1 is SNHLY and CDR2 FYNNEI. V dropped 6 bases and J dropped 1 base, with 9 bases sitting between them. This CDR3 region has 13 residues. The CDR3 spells CASSQGGNTEAFF. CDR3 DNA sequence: TGTGCCAGCAGCCAGGGAGGGAACACTGAAGCTTTCTTT.

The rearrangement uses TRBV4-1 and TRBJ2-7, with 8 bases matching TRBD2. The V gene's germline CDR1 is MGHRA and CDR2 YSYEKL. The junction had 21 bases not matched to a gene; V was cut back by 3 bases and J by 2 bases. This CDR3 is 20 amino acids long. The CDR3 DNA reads TGCGCCAGCAGCCAGTTTCACGTCCCAGGGTTGAGCGGGGGAACCTACGAGCAGTACTTC. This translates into CASSQFHVPGLSGGTYEQYF.

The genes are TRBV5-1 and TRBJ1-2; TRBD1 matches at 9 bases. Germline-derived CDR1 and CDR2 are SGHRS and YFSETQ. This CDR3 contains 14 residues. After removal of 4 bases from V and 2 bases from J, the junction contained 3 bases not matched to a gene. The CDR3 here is CASSGGTGNYGYTF. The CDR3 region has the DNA TGCGCCAGCAGCGGAGGGACAGGGAACTATGGCTACACCTTC. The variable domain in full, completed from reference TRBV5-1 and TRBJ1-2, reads KAGVTQTPRYLIKTRGQQVTLSCSPISGHRSVSWYQQTPGQGLQFLFEYFSETQRNKGNFPGRFSGRQFSNSRSEMNVSTLELGDSALYLCASSGGTGNYGYTFGSGTRLTVV.

The CDR3 region is CASSLASESGGAYNEQFF. The CDR3 DNA reads TGCGCCAGCAGCTTGGCGTCGGAGAGCGGGGGGGCTTACAATGAGCAGTTCTTC. The chain employs TRBV5-1 and TRBJ2-1; TRBD2 agrees at 10 bases. V lost 0 bases to trimming and J lost 4 bases; unmatched junction nucleotides: 10. CDR1 and CDR2 (germline): SGHRS, YFSETQ. This CDR3 spans 18 amino acids.

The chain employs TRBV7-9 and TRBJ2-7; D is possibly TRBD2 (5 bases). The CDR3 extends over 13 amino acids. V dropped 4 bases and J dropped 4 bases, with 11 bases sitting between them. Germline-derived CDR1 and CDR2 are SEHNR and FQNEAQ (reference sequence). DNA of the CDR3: TGTGCCAGCAGCTCCGGAGGATTTTACGAGCAGTACTTC. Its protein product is CASSSGGFYEQYF.

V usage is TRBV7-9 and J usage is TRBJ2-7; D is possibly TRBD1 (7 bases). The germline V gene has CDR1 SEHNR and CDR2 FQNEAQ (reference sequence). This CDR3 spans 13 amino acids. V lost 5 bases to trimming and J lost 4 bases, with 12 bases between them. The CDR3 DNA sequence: TGTGCCAGCAGCCGCGGGACAGTTTACGAGCAGTACTTC. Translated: CASSRGTVYEQYF.

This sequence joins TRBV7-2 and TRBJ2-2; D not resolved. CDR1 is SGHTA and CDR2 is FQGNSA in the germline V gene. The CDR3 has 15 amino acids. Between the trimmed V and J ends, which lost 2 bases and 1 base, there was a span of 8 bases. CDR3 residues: CASSLWAGNTGELFF. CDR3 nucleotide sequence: TGTGCCAGCAGCTTATGGGCTGGGAACACCGGGGAGCTGTTTTTT.

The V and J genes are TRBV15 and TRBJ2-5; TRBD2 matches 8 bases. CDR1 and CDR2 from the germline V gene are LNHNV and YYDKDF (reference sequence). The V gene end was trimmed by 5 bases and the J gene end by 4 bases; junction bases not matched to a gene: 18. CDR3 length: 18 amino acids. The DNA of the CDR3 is TGTGCCACCAGCGGGTCAGCAGCTCGGGAGGGCCTAAGAGAGACCCAGTACTTC. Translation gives CATSGSAAREGLRETQYF.

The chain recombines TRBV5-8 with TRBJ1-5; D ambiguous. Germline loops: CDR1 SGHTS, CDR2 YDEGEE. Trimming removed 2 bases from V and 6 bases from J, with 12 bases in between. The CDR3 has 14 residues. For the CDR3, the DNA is TGTGCCAGCAGCTTAGGAAAGGGAGGTCAGCCCCAGCATTTT. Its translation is CASSLGKGGQPQHF.

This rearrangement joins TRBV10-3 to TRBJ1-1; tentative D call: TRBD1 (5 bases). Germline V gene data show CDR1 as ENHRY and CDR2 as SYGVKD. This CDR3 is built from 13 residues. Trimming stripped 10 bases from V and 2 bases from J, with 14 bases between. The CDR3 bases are TGTGCCAAACGACAGAGCACTAACACTGAAGCTTTCTTT. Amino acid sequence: CAKRQSTNTEAFF.

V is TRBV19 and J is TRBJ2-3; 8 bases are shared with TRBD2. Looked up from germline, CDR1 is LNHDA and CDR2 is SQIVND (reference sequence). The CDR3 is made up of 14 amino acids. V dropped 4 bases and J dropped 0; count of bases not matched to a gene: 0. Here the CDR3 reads CASSTSGSTDTQYF. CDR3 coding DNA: TGTGCCAGTAGTACTAGCGGGAGCACAGATACGCAGTATTTT.

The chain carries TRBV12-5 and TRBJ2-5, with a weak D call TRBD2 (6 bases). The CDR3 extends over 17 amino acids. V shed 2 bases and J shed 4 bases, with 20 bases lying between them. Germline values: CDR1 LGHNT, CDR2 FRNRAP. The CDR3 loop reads CASGLHGAGSKGETQYF. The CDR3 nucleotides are TGTGCTAGTGGTTTGCACGGGGCGGGGAGTAAGGGAGAGACCCAGTACTTC.

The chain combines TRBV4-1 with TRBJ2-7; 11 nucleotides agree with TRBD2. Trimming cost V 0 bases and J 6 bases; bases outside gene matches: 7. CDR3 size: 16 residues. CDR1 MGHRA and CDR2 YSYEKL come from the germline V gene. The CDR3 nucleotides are TGCGCCAGCAGCCAAGATGACACCCTAGCGGGAGGCGAGCAGTACTTC. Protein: CASSQDDTLAGGEQYF.

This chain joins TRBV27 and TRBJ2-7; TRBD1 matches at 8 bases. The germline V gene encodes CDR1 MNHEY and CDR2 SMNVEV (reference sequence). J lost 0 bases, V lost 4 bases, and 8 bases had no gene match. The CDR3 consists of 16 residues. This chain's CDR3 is CASSSVDRDRSYEQYF. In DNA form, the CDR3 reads TGTGCCAGCAGTTCCGTGGACAGGGACCGCTCCTACGAGCAGTACTTC.

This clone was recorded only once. The CDR3 is CASRPSGGQAYGYTF. CDR3 nucleotides: TGTGCCAGCAGACCCTCGGGAGGGCAGGCCTATGGCTACACCTTC. The J gene is TRBJ1-2, the V gene TRBV6-4; no clear D. Trimming stripped 6 bases from V and 4 bases from J, with 18 bases between. CDR1 and CDR2 from the germline V gene are MRHNA and SNTAGT. CDR3 length: 15 residues.

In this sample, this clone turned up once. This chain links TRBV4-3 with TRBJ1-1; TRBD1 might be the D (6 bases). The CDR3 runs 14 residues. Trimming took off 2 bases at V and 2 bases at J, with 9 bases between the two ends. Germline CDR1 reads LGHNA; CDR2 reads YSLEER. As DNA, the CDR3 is TGCGCCAGCAGCCAAAGGACAGCTAACACTGAAGCTTTCTTT. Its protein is CASSQRTANTEAFF.

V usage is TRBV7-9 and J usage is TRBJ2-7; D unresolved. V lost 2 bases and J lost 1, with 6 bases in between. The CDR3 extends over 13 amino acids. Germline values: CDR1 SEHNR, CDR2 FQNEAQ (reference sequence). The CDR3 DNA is TGTGCCAGCAGCTTACCTACGTCCTACGAGCAGTACTTC. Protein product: CASSLPTSYEQYF. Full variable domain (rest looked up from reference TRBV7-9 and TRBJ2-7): DTGVSQNPRHKITKRGQNVTFRCDPISEHNRLYWYRQTLGQGPEFLTYFQNEAQLEKSRLLSDRFSAERPKGSFSTLEIQRTEQGDSAMYLCASSLPTSYEQYFGPGTRLTVT.

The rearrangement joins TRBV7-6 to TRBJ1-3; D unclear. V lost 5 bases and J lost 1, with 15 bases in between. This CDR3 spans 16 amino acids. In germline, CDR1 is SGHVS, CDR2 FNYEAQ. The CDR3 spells CASSLRPAGSGNTIYF. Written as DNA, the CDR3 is TGTGCCAGCAGCCTAAGGCCCGCGGGGTCTGGAAACACCATATATTTT.

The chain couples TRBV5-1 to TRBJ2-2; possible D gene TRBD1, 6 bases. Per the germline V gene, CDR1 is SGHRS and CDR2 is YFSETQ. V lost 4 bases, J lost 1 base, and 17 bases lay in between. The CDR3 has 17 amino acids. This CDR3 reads CASSPSSPGQNTGELFF. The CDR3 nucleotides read TGCGCCAGCAGCCCTTCTAGCCCGGGACAGAACACCGGGGAGCTGTTTTTT. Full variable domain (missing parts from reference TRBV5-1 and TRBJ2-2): KAGVTQTPRYLIKTRGQQVTLSCSPISGHRSVSWYQQTPGQGLQFLFEYFSETQRNKGNFPGRFSGRQFSNSRSEMNVSTLELGDSALYLCASSPSSPGQNTGELFFGEGSRLTVL.

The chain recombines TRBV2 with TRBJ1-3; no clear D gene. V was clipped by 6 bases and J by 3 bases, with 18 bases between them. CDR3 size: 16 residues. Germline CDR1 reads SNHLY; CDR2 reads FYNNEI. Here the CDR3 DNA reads TGTGCCAGCAGCGAGGGTCCCTGGGCGGGTGGAAACACCATATATTTT. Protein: CASSEGPWAGGNTIYF.

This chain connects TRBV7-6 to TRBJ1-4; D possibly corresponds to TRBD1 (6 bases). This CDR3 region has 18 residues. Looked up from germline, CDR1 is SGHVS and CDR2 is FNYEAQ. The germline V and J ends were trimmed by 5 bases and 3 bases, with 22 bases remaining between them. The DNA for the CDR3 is TGTGCCAGCAGCCTATTAATGCAGGGGACACTCGCTAATGAAAAACTGTTTTTT. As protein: CASSLLMQGTLANEKLFF.

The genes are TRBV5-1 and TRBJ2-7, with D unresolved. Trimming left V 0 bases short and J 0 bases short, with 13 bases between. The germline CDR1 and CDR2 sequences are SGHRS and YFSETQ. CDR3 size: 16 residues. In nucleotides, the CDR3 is TGCGCCAGCAGCTTGGAAGGTACAGCCTTCTCCTACGAGCAGTACTTC. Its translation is CASSLEGTAFSYEQYF.

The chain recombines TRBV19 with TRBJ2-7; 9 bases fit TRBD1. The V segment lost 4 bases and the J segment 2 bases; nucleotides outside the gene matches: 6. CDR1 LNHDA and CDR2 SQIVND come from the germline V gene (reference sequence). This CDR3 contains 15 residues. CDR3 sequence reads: CASSRPGTGTYEQYF. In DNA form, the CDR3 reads TGTGCCAGTAGTAGGCCCGGGACAGGGACCTACGAGCAGTACTTC.

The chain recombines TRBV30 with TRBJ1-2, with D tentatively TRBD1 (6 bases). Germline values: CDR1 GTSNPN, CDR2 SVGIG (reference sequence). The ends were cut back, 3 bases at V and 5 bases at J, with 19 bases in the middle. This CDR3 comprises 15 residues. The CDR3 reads CAWSPDSPREYGYTF. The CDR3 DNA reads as TGTGCCTGGAGCCCGGACAGCCCGAGGGAGTATGGCTACACCTTC.

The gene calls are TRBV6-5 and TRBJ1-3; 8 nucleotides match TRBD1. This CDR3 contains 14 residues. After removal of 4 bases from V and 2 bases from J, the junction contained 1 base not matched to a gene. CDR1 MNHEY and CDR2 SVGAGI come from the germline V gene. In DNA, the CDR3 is TGTGCCAGCAGTTGGACAGGGCCTGGAAACACCATATATTTT. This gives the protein CASSWTGPGNTIYF.